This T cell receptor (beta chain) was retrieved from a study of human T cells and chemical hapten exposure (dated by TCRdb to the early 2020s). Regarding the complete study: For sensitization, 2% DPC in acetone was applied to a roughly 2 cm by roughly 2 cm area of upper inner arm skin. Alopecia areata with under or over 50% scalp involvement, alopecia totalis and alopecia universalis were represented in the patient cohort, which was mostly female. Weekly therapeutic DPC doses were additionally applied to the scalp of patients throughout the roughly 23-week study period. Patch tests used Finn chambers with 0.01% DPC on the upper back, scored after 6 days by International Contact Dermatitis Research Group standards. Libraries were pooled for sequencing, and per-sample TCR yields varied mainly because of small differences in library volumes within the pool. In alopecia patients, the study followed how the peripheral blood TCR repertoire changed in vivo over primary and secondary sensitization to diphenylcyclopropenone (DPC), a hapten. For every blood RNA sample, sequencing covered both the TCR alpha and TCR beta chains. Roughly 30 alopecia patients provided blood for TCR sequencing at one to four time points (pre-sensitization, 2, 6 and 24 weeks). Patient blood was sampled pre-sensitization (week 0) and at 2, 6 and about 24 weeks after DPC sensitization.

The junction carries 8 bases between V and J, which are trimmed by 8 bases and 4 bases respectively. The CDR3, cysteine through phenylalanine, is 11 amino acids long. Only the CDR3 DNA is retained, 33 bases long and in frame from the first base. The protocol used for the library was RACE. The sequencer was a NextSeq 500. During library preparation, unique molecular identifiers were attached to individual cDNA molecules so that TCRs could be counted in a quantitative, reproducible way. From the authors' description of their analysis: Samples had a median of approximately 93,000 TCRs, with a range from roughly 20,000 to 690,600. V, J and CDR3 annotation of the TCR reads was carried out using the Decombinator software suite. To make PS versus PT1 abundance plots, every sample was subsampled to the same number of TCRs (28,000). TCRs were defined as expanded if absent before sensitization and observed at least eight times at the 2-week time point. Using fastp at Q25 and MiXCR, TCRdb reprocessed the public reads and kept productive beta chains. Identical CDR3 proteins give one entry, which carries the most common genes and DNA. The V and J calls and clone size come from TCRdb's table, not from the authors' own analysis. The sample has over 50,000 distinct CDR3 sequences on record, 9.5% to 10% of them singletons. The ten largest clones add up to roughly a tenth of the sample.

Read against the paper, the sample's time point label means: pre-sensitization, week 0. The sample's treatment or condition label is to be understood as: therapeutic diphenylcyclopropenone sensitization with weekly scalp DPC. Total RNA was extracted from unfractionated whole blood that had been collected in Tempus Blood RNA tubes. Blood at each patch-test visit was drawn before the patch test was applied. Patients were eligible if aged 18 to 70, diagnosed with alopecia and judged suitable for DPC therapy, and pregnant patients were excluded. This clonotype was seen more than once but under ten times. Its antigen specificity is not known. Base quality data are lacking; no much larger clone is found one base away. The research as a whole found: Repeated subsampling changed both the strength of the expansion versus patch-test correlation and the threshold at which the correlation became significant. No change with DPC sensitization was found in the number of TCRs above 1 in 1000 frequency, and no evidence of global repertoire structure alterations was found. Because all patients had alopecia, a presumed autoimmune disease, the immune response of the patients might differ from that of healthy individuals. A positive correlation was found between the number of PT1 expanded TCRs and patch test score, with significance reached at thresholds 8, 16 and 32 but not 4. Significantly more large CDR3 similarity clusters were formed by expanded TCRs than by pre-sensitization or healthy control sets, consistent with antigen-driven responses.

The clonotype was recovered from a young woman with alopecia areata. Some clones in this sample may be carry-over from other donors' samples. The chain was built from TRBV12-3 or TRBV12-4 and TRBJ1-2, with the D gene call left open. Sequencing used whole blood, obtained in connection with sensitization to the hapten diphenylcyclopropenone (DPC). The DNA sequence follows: TGTGCCAGCGTCAGGAGCTATGGCTACACCTTC. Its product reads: CASVRSYGYTF.